A single sample gave rise to the 27 T cell receptor beta chains below, sequenced in a study of blood T cell repertoires in COVID-19. Sequenced by immunoSEQ multiplex PCR; TCRdb stores in-frame clones only, minus some. The sample has 100,000 to 140,000 clones, 88% seen once; the top ten hold about 6.8%. The sample comprised peripheral blood. All receptors come from a man aged 45 to 65 with active or convalescent COVID-19.

This clone appeared a single time. The chain is built from TRBV3-1 (or the pseudogene TRBV3-2) and TRBJ2-3, with 11 bases lining up with TRBD2. In germline, CDR1 is LGHDT, CDR2 YNNKEL (reference sequence). There are 17 residues in the CDR3. The J segment lost 4 bases and the V segment lost 1 base, leaving 7 bases of the junction unmatched. The chain's CDR3 is CASSQGASGRWADTQYF. The CDR3 DNA sequence: TGTGCCAGCAGCCAAGGGGCTAGCGGGAGGTGGGCAGATACGCAGTATTTT.

The chain combines TRBV30 with TRBJ2-7; D is ambiguous. The CDR3 is 14 amino acids. Trimming cost V 0 bases and J 0 bases, with 9 bases left between them. The germline V gene encodes CDR1 GTSNPN and CDR2 SVGIG (reference sequence). CDR3 protein: CAWSVAGSSYEQYF. The DNA of the CDR3 is TGTGCCTGGAGTGTAGCCGGTAGCTCCTACGAGCAGTACTTC.

The V and J genes are TRBV19 and TRBJ1-2; 8 bases match TRBD1. J gave up 1 base and V 8 bases, and 3 bases lay outside the gene matches. CDR3 size: 13 residues. CDR1 and CDR2 (germline): LNHDA, SQIVND (reference sequence). The chain's CDR3 is CASSGQGNYGYTF. As DNA, the CDR3 is TGTGCCAGTTCAGGACAGGGTAACTATGGCTACACCTTC.

The chain uses TRBV5-4 and TRBJ2-1; possible D gene TRBD2, 6 bases. Trimming removed 1 base from V and 3 bases from J, with 11 bases in between. CDR3 length: 15 residues. Germline V CDR1 and CDR2: SGHNT, YYREEE (reference sequence). The CDR3 DNA sequence: TGTGCCAGCAGCTTGCGAGGCGGGGACTACAATGAGCAGTTCTTC. It specifies CASSLRGGDYNEQFF.

V usage is TRBV11-2 and J usage is TRBJ1-1, with D possibly TRBD1 on 6 matching bases. Per the germline V gene, CDR1 is SGHAT and CDR2 is FQNNGV. Trimming left V 2 bases short and J 5 bases short, with 9 bases between. The CDR3 has 13 amino acids. CDR3 nucleotides: TGTGCCAGCAGCTTACAACAGGGAACTGAAGCTTTCTTT. Amino acids: CASSLQQGTEAFF. Filled out from reference TRBV11-2 and TRBJ1-1, the complete variable domain reads EAGVAQSPRYKIIEKRQSVAFWCNPISGHATLYWYQQILGQGPKLLIQFQNNGVVDDSQLPKDRFSAERLKGVDSTLKIQPAKLEDSAVYLCASSLQQGTEAFFGQGTRLTVV.

The chain employs TRBV5-4 and TRBJ1-2; 7 positions agree with TRBD1. The germline CDR1 and CDR2 sequences are SGHNT and YYREEE (reference sequence). The CDR3 is 13 residues long. Germline trimming cut 2 bases from V and 8 bases from J; bases unmatched to any gene: 6. The CDR3 is CASSFNRGRGYTF. In DNA form, the CDR3 reads TGTGCCAGCAGCTTCAACAGGGGACGCGGCTACACCTTC.

The chain carries TRBV3-1 (or the pseudogene TRBV3-2) and TRBJ2-2; 8 bases are shared with TRBD1. This CDR3 has 15 residues. Unmatched junction bases numbered 5, after V lost 3 bases and J lost 5 bases. Germline values: CDR1 LGHDT, CDR2 YNNKEL (reference sequence). The CDR3 bases are TGTGCCAGCAGCCAGACCGGGGACAGGACCGGGGAGCTGTTTTTT. This codes for CASSQTGDRTGELFF.

The gene calls are TRBV5-1 and TRBJ2-7, with 8 bases identical to TRBD2. The length of the CDR3 is 15 residues. Germline values: CDR1 SGHRS, CDR2 YFSETQ. V lost 0 bases and J lost 2; bases outside the gene matches: 4. The chain's CDR3 is CASSLVAGGAYEQYF. CDR3 bases: TGCGCCAGCAGCTTGGTGGCGGGAGGAGCCTACGAGCAGTACTTC.

The chain uses TRBV7-9 and TRBJ1-3; 8 bases match TRBD1. With V trimmed by 5 bases and J by 4 bases, 4 bases remained unmatched. The V gene's germline CDR1 is SEHNR and CDR2 FQNEAQ (reference sequence). The CDR3 is 14 amino acids. The CDR3 region is CASSTTGEGNTIYF. The CDR3 coding sequence is TGTGCCAGCAGCACGACAGGGGAAGGAAACACCATATATTTT.

The chain couples TRBV11-2 to TRBJ2-1; 8 bases match TRBD2. The germline CDR1 and CDR2 sequences are SGHAT and FQNNGV. The CDR3 sequence is 16 residues long. V lost 1 base, J lost 8 bases, and 10 bases stayed unmatched. This CDR3 is CASSLAFSGIGDEQFF. The CDR3 nucleotides read TGTGCCAGCAGCTTAGCGTTTAGCGGGATTGGCGATGAGCAGTTCTTC.

CDR3 in amino acids: CASSLGYSGSRYEQYF. The CDR3 DNA sequence: TGTGCCAGCAGTTTGGGTTATAGCGGGAGTCGCTACGAGCAGTACTTC. The chain is built from TRBV27 and TRBJ2-7; 9 nucleotides match TRBD2. The CDR3 is made up of 16 amino acids. V dropped 3 bases and J dropped 3; count of bases not matched to a gene: 9. CDR1 is MNHEY and CDR2 is SMNVEV in the germline V gene (reference sequence).

In DNA, the CDR3 is TGCGCCAGCAGCACCGGCGAAGGAGCGAACTATGGCTACACCTTC. The encoded protein is CASSTGEGANYGYTF. The rearrangement links TRBV5-1 to TRBJ1-2; D not resolved. The CDR3 totals 15 residues. The germline V gene has CDR1 SGHRS and CDR2 YFSETQ. The V end lost 4 bases, the J end lost 2 bases, and 15 bases lay between the germline ends.

V gene TRBV7-9 combines with J gene TRBJ2-7; D remains ambiguous. Trimming pared 5 bases from V and 0 bases from J, leaving 11 bases between. The germline CDR1 and CDR2 sequences are SEHNR and FQNEAQ (reference sequence). This CDR3 has 14 residues. CDR3 bases: TGTGCCAGCAGCCCCGAGCCTAGCTCCTACGAGCAGTACTTC. It codes for CASSPEPSSYEQYF.

The gene calls are TRBV18 and TRBJ2-1, with TRBD2 matching 7 bases. After removal of 3 bases from V and 9 bases from J, the junction contained 8 bases not matched to a gene. The CDR3 totals 14 residues. Germline values: CDR1 KGHSH, CDR2 LQKENI. The CDR3 bases are TGTGCCAGCTCACCGGTGAGCGGGGAGCGTGAGCAGTTCTTC. Translating it yields CASSPVSGEREQFF.

A single count supports this clone. V gene TRBV27 combines with J gene TRBJ1-4; 7 bases are a match to TRBD1. CDR1 MNHEY and CDR2 SMNVEV come from the germline V gene (reference sequence). Trimming took 6 bases from V and 5 from J; bases not matched to a gene: 6. The CDR3 consists of 14 residues. The CDR3 here is CASRDAGGNEKLFF. The CDR3, as DNA: TGTGCCAGCAGAGACGCAGGGGGGAATGAAAAACTGTTTTTT. Full variable domain (outside the CDR3, taken from reference TRBV27 and TRBJ1-4): EAQVTQNPRYLITVTGKKLTVTCSQNMNHEYMSWYRQDPGLGLRQIYYSMNVEVTDKGDVPEGYKVSRKEKRNFPLILESPSPNQTSLYFCASRDAGGNEKLFFGSGTQLSVL.

V gene TRBV10-3 combines with J gene TRBJ2-7; 7 nucleotides agree with TRBD1. Germline CDR1 and CDR2: ENHRY and SYGVKD. Trimming removed 6 bases from V and 0 bases from J; junction bases left unmatched: 8. The CDR3 sequence is 15 residues long. CDR3 bases: TGTGCCATCAGCCCGACCTGGGACAGCTCCTACGAGCAGTACTTC. Its protein product is CAISPTWDSSYEQYF.

The chain has TRBV6-2 or TRBV6-3 and TRBJ1-2; no clear D gene. CDR3 length: 13 residues. V lost 6 bases to trimming and J lost 4 bases, with 12 bases between them. CDR1 MNHEY and CDR2 SVGEGT come from the germline V gene. CDR3 protein: CASSPEAVYGYTF. DNA of the CDR3: TGTGCCAGCAGCCCCGAAGCCGTCTATGGCTACACCTTC.

V usage is TRBV21-1 and J usage is TRBJ2-1; the table gives TRBD2 as D, unverified against the DNA. TRBV21-1 is assigned pseudogene status. This CDR3 has 15 residues. The CDR3 DNA reads as TGTGCCAGGGGAAAGGGCCTAGCGGGATCGGGTGAGCAGTTCTTC. Translation gives CARGKGLAGSGEQFF.

The chain is built from TRBV3-1 (or the pseudogene TRBV3-2) and TRBJ1-4; the D gene is possibly TRBD1 (5 bases). This CDR3 spans 15 amino acids. Between the trimmed V and J ends, which lost 4 bases and 9 bases, there was a span of 18 bases. CDR1 is LGHDT, CDR2 YNNKEL, per germline (reference sequence). CDR3 residues: CASSPYRDSSKKLFF. For the CDR3, the DNA is TGTGCCAGCAGCCCATACCGGGACTCTTCAAAAAAACTGTTTTTT.

The J gene is TRBJ2-7, the V gene TRBV5-1; 8 bases are a match to TRBD2. Germline trimming cut 5 bases from V and 7 bases from J; bases unmatched to any gene: 11. In germline, CDR1 is SGHRS, CDR2 YFSETQ. The CDR3 contains 14 residues. The CDR3 DNA is TGCGCCAGCAGGCTTGGAATCGGGGGGGAAGAGCAGTACTTC. Amino acid sequence: CASRLGIGGEEQYF.

The genes are TRBV18 and TRBJ2-7, with 15 bases identical to TRBD2. Per germline, CDR1 KGHSH and CDR2 LQKENI. The CDR3 covers 16 residues. The J segment lost 4 bases and the V segment lost 6 bases, leaving 7 bases of the junction unmatched. The CDR3 DNA follows: TGTGCCAGCTCTCTCGCCGGGACTAGCGGGAGGTACGAGCAGTACTTC. This codes for CASSLAGTSGRYEQYF.

A few counts support this clone. The rearrangement joins TRBV4-1 to TRBJ1-5; D unclear. This CDR3 spans 14 amino acids. V was trimmed by 1 base and J by 2 bases, leaving 6 bases between them. Germline CDR1 MGHRA, CDR2 YSYEKL. CDR3 in amino acids: CASSQGLGNQPQHF. The CDR3 DNA sequence: TGCGCCAGCAGCCAAGGACTGGGCAATCAGCCCCAGCATTTT.

This sequence joins TRBV2 and TRBJ1-5, with D possibly TRBD1 on 5 matching bases. This CDR3 is 13 amino acids long. V shed 6 bases and J shed 4 bases, with 10 bases lying between them. CDR1 is SNHLY and CDR2 is FYNNEI in the germline V gene. This CDR3 reads CASRGVGNQPQHF. The CDR3 region has the DNA TGTGCCAGCAGAGGGGTAGGTAATCAGCCCCAGCATTTT.

This clone was seen just once. The chain couples TRBV6-5 to TRBJ2-7; a possible D gene is TRBD2 (6 bases). The CDR3 contains 14 residues. CDR1 and CDR2 from the germline V gene are MNHEY and SVGAGI. V was pared by 10 bases and J by 1 base, with 17 bases between. The CDR3 loop is CATVDYSTSYEQYF. The CDR3 DNA reads as TGTGCCACCGTGGACTACTCCACTTCCTACGAGCAGTACTTC.

The chain has TRBV18 and TRBJ1-1; 10 bases align to TRBD1. The V segment lost 3 bases and the J segment 4 bases; nucleotides outside the gene matches: 5. Looked up from germline, CDR1 is KGHSH and CDR2 is LQKENI. This CDR3 is built from 15 residues. The DNA for the CDR3 is TGTGCCAGCTCACCTCCGGGACAGGGGAGCACTGAAGCTTTCTTT. It codes for CASSPPGQGSTEAFF.

A note on this clone: Different DNA sequences within this sample yield the same CDR3. The chain has TRBV27 and TRBJ1-5; D unresolved. Trimming stripped 3 bases from V and 3 bases from J, with 6 bases between. The CDR3 covers 13 residues. Germline CDR1 is MNHEY and CDR2 is SMNVEV (reference sequence). CDR3 sequence: CASSFRVNQPQHF. CDR3 DNA: TGTGCCAGCAGTTTCCGCGTCAATCAGCCCCAGCATTTT.

The V gene is TRBV25-1, the J gene TRBJ1-5; 9 bases are a match to TRBD1. J lost 7 bases, V lost 5 bases, and 9 bases had no gene match. CDR1 and CDR2 from the germline V gene are MGHDK and SYGVNS. The CDR3 is 15 amino acids. The CDR3 is CASSPNGQGSQPQHF. The DNA for the CDR3 is TGTGCCAGCAGTCCCAATGGACAGGGGAGCCAGCCCCAGCATTTT.